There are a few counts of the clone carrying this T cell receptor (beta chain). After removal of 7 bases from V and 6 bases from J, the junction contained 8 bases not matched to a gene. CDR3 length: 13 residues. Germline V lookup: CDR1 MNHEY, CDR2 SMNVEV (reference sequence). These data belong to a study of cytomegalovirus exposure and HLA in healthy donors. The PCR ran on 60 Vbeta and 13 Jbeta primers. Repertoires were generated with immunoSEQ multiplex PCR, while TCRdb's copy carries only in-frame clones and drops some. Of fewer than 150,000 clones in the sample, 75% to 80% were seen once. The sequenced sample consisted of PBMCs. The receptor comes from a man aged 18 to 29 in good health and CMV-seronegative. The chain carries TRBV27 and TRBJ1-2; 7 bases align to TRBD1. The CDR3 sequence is CASKWGTDNGYTF. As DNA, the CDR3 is TGTGCCAGCAAATGGGGGACAGACAATGGCTACACCTTC.